This entry is about one TCR beta chain. Its antigen is not identified. PCR amplification relied on 60 Vbeta primers (plus 13 Jbeta primers). Profiled with immunoSEQ multiplex PCR; TCRdb holds only in-frame clones, not every one. This sample has 170,000 or so clones, with 78% found just once. This sample stems from a study of cytomegalovirus exposure and HLA in healthy donors. Study observations and caveats: No immune exposure information besides CMV serostatus was available.

The germline gives CDR1 SGHDT, CDR2 YYEEEE. After removal of 1 base from V and 4 bases from J, the junction contained 1 base not matched to a gene. This CDR3 region has 15 residues. The sample consisted of PBMCs. This clonotype was obtained from a woman aged 45-60 years in good health and CMV-seropositive. The chain couples TRBV5-6 to TRBJ2-1; 11 bases align to TRBD2. The CDR3 is CASSLPSGGYNEQFF. In DNA form, the CDR3 reads TGTGCCAGCAGCTTGCCTAGCGGGGGGTACAATGAGCAGTTCTTC. Supplemented by reference TRBV5-6 and TRBJ2-1, the full variable domain reads DAGVTQSPTHLIKTRGQQVTLRCSPKSGHDTVSWYQQALGQGPQFIFQYYEEEERQRGNFPDRFSGHQFPNYSSELNVNALLLGDSALYLCASSLPSGGYNEQFFGPGTRLTVL.